The present entry profiles one T cell receptor beta chain with its context. V was clipped by 0 bases and J by 2 bases, with 11 bases between them. The CDR3 extends over 16 amino acids. The germline CDR1 and CDR2 sequences are SGHRS and YFSETQ. The source of the sample is a study of cytomegalovirus exposure and HLA in healthy donors. PCR amplification relied on 60 Vbeta primers (plus 13 Jbeta primers). Data came from immunoSEQ multiplex PCR; TCRdb stores just in-frame clones and leaves some out. This sample carries nearly 300,000 clones, just over 85% of them seen once, and the ten largest clones take 3.5% to 4.5%.

The origin of this receptor is a man aged 35 to 55 in good health and CMV-seropositive. Sample: PBMCs. V is TRBV5-1 and J is TRBJ2-2; tentatively, D is TRBD2 (6 bases). In nucleotides, the CDR3 is TGCGCCAGCAGCTTGGGTGCGGGGAAAAACACCGGGGAGCTGTTTTTT. Protein product: CASSLGAGKNTGELFF.